The 15 T cell receptor beta chains below all came from one sample that was sequenced in a study of regulatory T cells in long-lasting Graves disease. Stated time point: newly diagnosed GD, antithyroid drugs for less than 3 months. The TCR library was made from RNA that had been extracted from PBMCs in TRIzol. Sequencing libraries for TCR beta were prepared with iRepertoire HTBI primers and Arm-PCR of CDR3 regions. TCRdb reprocessed the multiplex PCR reads via MiXCR and lists one record per CDR3 protein. The data show a few hundred thousand distinct CDR3 sequences, 16% seen once. In addition, the sample was reused for a study of T cells in Graves' hyperthyroidism and ophthalmopathy.

The source material was peripheral blood mononuclear cells (PBMCs), sampled at new diagnosis, from a patient treated with antithyroid drugs. Source of these receptors: a man aged 35 to 55 with Graves disease.

This clonotype was counted many times. The V call is TRBV5-1, the J call TRBJ1-1; D ambiguous. Germline V gene data show CDR1 as SGHRS and CDR2 as YFSETQ. CDR3 length: 13 amino acids. Trimming cost V 7 bases and J 5 bases, with 15 bases left between them. The CDR3 region is CASLDSSRTEAFF. DNA for the CDR3: TGCGCCAGCTTAGACTCCTCGAGGACTGAAGCTTTCTTT.

This chain links TRBV7-2 with TRBJ2-7, with D possibly being TRBD2 (6 bases). Trimming cost V 6 bases and J 0 bases, with 12 bases left between them. The CDR3 has 14 residues. CDR1 is SGHTA, CDR2 FQGNSA, per germline. The chain's CDR3 is CASSRTTSSYEQYF. The DNA for the CDR3 is TGTGCCAGCAGTCGGACTACCAGCTCCTACGAGCAGTACTTC.

This clonotype has just a few counts. The CDR3 coding sequence is TGTGCCAGCAGTACTAGACTAGCGGTCGCAGATACGCAGTATTTT. Translation: CASSTRLAVADTQYF. The rearrangement joins TRBV27 to TRBJ2-3; 9 bases are shared with TRBD2. The CDR3 length is 15 residues. V lost 5 bases and J lost 4; bases outside the gene matches: 7. The V gene's germline CDR1 is MNHEY and CDR2 SMNVEV (reference sequence).

The sample holds many counts of this clonotype. This chain uses TRBV6-1 with TRBJ1-5; 8 bases agree with TRBD1. Germline CDR1 MNHNS, CDR2 SASEGT. Trimming cost V 1 base and J 7 bases; bases outside gene matches: 6. The CDR3 is 15 amino acids. CDR3 sequence reads: CASSEGQGLRQPQHF. The CDR3 nucleotides are TGTGCCAGCAGTGAAGGACAGGGGTTGAGGCAGCCCCAGCATTTT.

This clonotype was detected ten times or more. This chain connects TRBV7-2 to TRBJ2-7; D gene ambiguous. This CDR3 has 12 residues. Germline CDR1 SGHTA, CDR2 FQGNSA. The V end lost 6 bases, the J end lost 2 bases, and 8 bases lay between the germline ends. This chain's CDR3 is CASSNPAYEQYF. DNA of the CDR3: TGTGCCAGCAGTAACCCAGCCTACGAGCAGTACTTC.

This clonotype was recorded many times. CDR3 region: CASSKQGADTEAFF. For the CDR3, the DNA is TGTGCCAGCAGCAAACAGGGGGCGGACACTGAAGCTTTCTTT. The V gene is TRBV7-3, the J gene TRBJ1-1, with 9 bases matching TRBD1. This CDR3 is 14 amino acids long. Trimming at V came to 5 bases and at J to 3 bases, leaving 4 bases not matched to a gene. CDR1 is SGHTA and CDR2 is FQGTGA in the germline V gene.

This clonotype was recorded at least ten times. The rearrangement links TRBV2 to TRBJ1-6, with D perhaps TRBD1 (5 bases). Germline CDR1 is SNHLY and CDR2 is FYNNEI. The V end was cut by 8 bases, the J end by 2 bases, with 10 bases between. The CDR3 is 14 amino acids. Here the CDR3 DNA reads TGTGCCAGCGACGGACATACCTATAATTCACCCCTCCACTTT. Protein sequence: CASDGHTYNSPLHF.

This clonotype was observed many times. This chain joins TRBV6-1 and TRBJ1-1; the D is unclear. CDR1 is MNHNS, CDR2 SASEGT, per germline. The CDR3 loop spans 14 amino acids. Between the trimmed V and J ends, which lost 5 bases and 1 base, there was a span of 11 bases. The CDR3 loop reads CASSPWTANTEAFF. CDR3 sequence (DNA): TGTGCCAGCAGTCCCTGGACCGCGAACACTGAAGCTTTCTTT.

This clonotype was observed a handful of times. The genes are TRBV24-1 and TRBJ2-1, with D perhaps assigned TRBD1 or TRBD2 (5 bases each). CDR1 is KGHDR and CDR2 is SFDVKD in the germline V gene. Trimming removed 0 bases at V and 2 bases at J, with 7 bases between. This CDR3 has 15 amino acids. CDR3 nucleotides: TGTGCCACCAGTGATTTGGGGGGTCCCTACAATGAGCAGTTCTTC. Translated, it gives CATSDLGGPYNEQFF.

The chain combines TRBV7-2 with TRBJ2-2, with a weak D call TRBD2 (6 bases). The CDR3 totals 16 residues. V was pared by 5 bases and J by 5 bases, with 18 bases between. Germline lookup yields CDR1 SGHTA and CDR2 FQGNSA. The CDR3, as DNA: TGTGCCAGCAGCCATCGGAGGGGCCTATCAACCGGGGAGCTGTTTTTT. Protein: CASSHRRGLSTGELFF. The whole variable domain, filled in from reference TRBV7-2 and TRBJ2-2, reads GAGVSQSPSNKVTEKGKDVELRCDPISGHTALYWYRQSLGQGLEFLIYFQGNSAPDKSGLPSDRFSAERTGGSVSTLTIQRTQQEDSAVYLCASSHRRGLSTGELFFGEGSRLTVL.

This clonotype was detected ten times or more. V is TRBV28 and J is TRBJ2-7; D tentatively fits TRBD1 or TRBD2 (5 bases each). This CDR3 region has 13 residues. CDR1 is MDHEN and CDR2 is SYDVKM in the germline V gene. CDR3 loop: CAGQVPGSYEQYF. The DNA for the CDR3 is TGTGCGGGTCAGGTCCCAGGGAGCTACGAGCAGTACTTC.

This clonotype came up many times. The chain combines TRBV5-1 with TRBJ2-3; TRBD2 aligns across 12 bases. The V and J ends lost 4 bases and 8 bases, in that order; junction bases with no gene match: 8. This CDR3 comprises 15 residues. CDR1 is SGHRS and CDR2 is YFSETQ in the germline V gene. In DNA, the CDR3 is TGCGCCAGCAGCCCTAGCGGGGGGGCCCGAGGTACGCAGTATTTT. It is translated as CASSPSGGARGTQYF.

The sample holds a few counts of this clonotype. The V and J genes are TRBV18 and TRBJ1-3; D is perhaps TRBD1 (5 bases). Germline V gene sequence: CDR1 KGHSH, CDR2 LQKENI. V lost 2 bases and J lost 4, with 9 bases in between. This CDR3 is 14 amino acids long. The CDR3 loop reads CASSPWDVGNTIYF. CDR3 sequence (DNA): TGTGCCAGCTCACCATGGGACGTCGGAAACACCATATATTTT.

The V and J genes are TRBV6-2 or TRBV6-3 and TRBJ1-4; D might be TRBD1 (5 bases). Germline loops: CDR1 MNHEY, CDR2 SVGEGT. V lost 7 bases and J lost 3, with 12 bases in between. The CDR3 is made up of 14 amino acids. CDR3 sequence reads: CASTRDGSNEKLFF. The CDR3 DNA follows: TGTGCCAGCACTAGGGACGGATCTAATGAAAAACTGTTTTTT.

This clonotype has a count of ten or more. V and J are TRBV2 and TRBJ1-4; 11 nucleotides align to TRBD1. The germline V gene has CDR1 SNHLY and CDR2 FYNNEI. The junction had 5 bases not matched to a gene; V was cut back by 6 bases and J by 5 bases. There are 15 residues in the CDR3. This CDR3 is CASRRTGGGNEKLFF. For the CDR3, the DNA is TGTGCCAGCAGGAGGACAGGGGGCGGGAATGAAAAACTGTTTTTT.